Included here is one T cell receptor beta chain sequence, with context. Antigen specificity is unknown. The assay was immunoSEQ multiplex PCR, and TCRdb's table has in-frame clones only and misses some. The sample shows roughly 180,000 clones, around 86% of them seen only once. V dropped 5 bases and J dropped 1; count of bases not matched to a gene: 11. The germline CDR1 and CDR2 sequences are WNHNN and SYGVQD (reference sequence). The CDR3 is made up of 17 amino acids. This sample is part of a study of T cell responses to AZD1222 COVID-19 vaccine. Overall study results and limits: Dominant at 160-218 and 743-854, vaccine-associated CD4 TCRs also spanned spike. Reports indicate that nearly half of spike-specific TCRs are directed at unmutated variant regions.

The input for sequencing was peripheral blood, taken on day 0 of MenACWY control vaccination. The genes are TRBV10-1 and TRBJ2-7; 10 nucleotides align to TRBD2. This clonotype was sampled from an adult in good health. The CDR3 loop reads CASSTTLAGASSYEQYF. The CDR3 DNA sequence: TGCGCCAGCAGTACGACGCTAGCGGGAGCTTCTTCCTACGAGCAGTACTTC.